The 23 T cell receptor beta chains presented below share a single source sample, sequenced in a study of CXCR3-negative and CXCR3-positive naive CD8 T cells. Study-level findings and limits: Comparison of naive cells showed more hydrophobic TRB CDR3s in CXCR3-positive than in CXCR3-negative naive cells.

These receptors are not linked to any known antigen. 5' RACE that incorporated UMI labels was used to prepare the TRB cDNA libraries. TCRdb reprocessed the 5' RACE reads; each CDR3 protein has one entry and no DNA is given. Its clone listing holds tens of thousands of distinct CDR3 sequences. Sample: naive CXCR3+ CD8+ T cells from blood. Subset here: CD45RO-CCR7+CD27+CD95- naive CD8+ T cells expressing CXCR3 (TNR3+). Source of these receptors: a human donor in good health. Some clones in this sample may be carry-over from other donors' samples.

The chain carries TRBV5-5 and TRBJ2-4; TCRdb's D call, TRBD1, is unchecked because there is no DNA. The CDR3 spans 16 residues. Germline V gene lookup returns CDR1 SGHKS and CDR2 YYEKEE (reference sequence). The chain's CDR3 is CASSSSFGAAKNIQYF.

The chain links TRBV4-2 to TRBJ2-1; TCRdb picks TRBD2, but there is no DNA to check that call. Germline CDR1 and CDR2: LGHNA and YNFKEQ. The CDR3 has 13 residues. This CDR3 is CASSPIAGNGQFF.

This chain connects TRBV14 to TRBJ2-5. In germline, CDR1 is SGHDN, CDR2 FVKESK. The length of the CDR3 is 16 residues. This chain's CDR3 is CASSQEGWQERETRYF.

The chain employs TRBV20-1 and TRBJ2-1. This CDR3 has 13 amino acids. Germline V gene data show CDR1 as DFQATT and CDR2 as SNEGSKA (reference sequence). CDR3 region: CSASLGYYNEQFF.

The V call is TRBV29-1, the J call TRBJ2-1; the TRBD2 assignment by TCRdb is unverifiable without DNA. Germline V CDR1 and CDR2: SQVTM, ANQGSEA. The CDR3 totals 14 residues. The chain's CDR3 is CSVASGSTYNEQFF.

The genes are TRBV7-9 and TRBJ1-1; there is no DNA to check the TCRdb D call of TRBD1. This CDR3 spans 16 amino acids. Germline assignment: CDR1 SEHNR and CDR2 FQNEAQ (reference sequence). The CDR3: CASSLEVGLPPTEAFF.

The V gene is TRBV5-5, the J gene TRBJ1-2; the D gene TCRdb calls, TRBD1, cannot be checked with no DNA. Germline CDR1 reads SGHKS; CDR2 reads YYEKEE (reference sequence). This CDR3 is 15 amino acids long. The CDR3 loop is CASSSASGTGYGYTF.

V is TRBV27 and J is TRBJ2-1; TCRdb selects TRBD2, and the lack of DNA leaves this call unchecked. CDR1 is MNHEY, CDR2 SMNVEV, per germline (reference sequence). The CDR3 is 14 amino acids. CDR3 residues: CASRPGTSSSEQFF.

The gene calls are TRBV4-1 and TRBJ1-1; lacking DNA, the TRBD1 call made by TCRdb goes unchecked. CDR1 is MGHRA and CDR2 is YSYEKL in the germline V gene. There are 17 residues in the CDR3. The CDR3 region is CASSPLTGLVYRLSAFF.

J is TRBJ2-1 and V is TRBV4-1; the D call from TCRdb, TRBD1, cannot be confirmed without DNA. The CDR3 spans 12 residues. In germline, CDR1 is MGHRA, CDR2 YSYEKL. CDR3 sequence: CASSLRDNEQFF.

The gene calls are TRBV19 and TRBJ1-5; the D call of TRBD1 rests on TCRdb alone, since no DNA is present to check it. CDR3 size: 14 residues. CDR1 LNHDA and CDR2 SQIVND come from the germline V gene (reference sequence). CDR3 residues: CASTTGTGDQPQHF.

This CDR3 reads CASSYRDEQYF. The V call is TRBV6-2 or TRBV6-3, the J call TRBJ2-7. The CDR3 spans 11 residues. From germline, CDR1 is MNHEY and CDR2 SVGEGT.

The chain combines TRBV2 with TRBJ2-1; TCRdb's D gene call, TRBD2, goes unchecked for lack of DNA. CDR1 and CDR2 from the germline V gene are SNHLY and FYNNEI. The CDR3 consists of 15 residues. This chain's CDR3 is CASSHRLAVDNEQFF. Full variable domain (outside the CDR3, taken from reference TRBV2 and TRBJ2-1): EPEVTQTPSHQVTQMGQEVILRCVPISNHLYFYWYRQILGQKVEFLVSFYNNEISEKSEIFDDQFSVERPDGSNFTLKIRSTKLEDSAMYFCASSHRLAVDNEQFFGPGTRLTVL.

The J gene is TRBJ1-1, the V gene TRBV4-2; TCRdb proposes TRBD1, but this gene call is untestable without DNA. This CDR3 has 14 amino acids. The germline V gene encodes CDR1 LGHNA and CDR2 YNFKEQ. The CDR3 spells CASSNRGMNTEAFF.

The chain is built from TRBV28 and TRBJ2-5; no DNA is available, so the TRBD2 call from TCRdb remains unchecked. Germline assignment: CDR1 MDHEN and CDR2 SYDVKM. There are 17 residues in the CDR3. CDR3 loop: CASSFKDSPMGIWTQYF.

The chain has TRBV13 and TRBJ1-1; there is no DNA to check the TCRdb D call of TRBD1. CDR1 is PRHDT and CDR2 is FYEKMQ in the germline V gene (reference sequence). The CDR3 has 13 residues. The CDR3 is CASGSGAVTEAFF.

The chain has TRBV5-1 and TRBJ1-2. Germline CDR1 SGHRS, CDR2 YFSETQ. This CDR3 is 13 amino acids long. CDR3 loop: CASSLGEFYGYTF.

The chain uses TRBV2 and TRBJ2-3; TCRdb calls TRBD2, which cannot be checked without DNA. The CDR3 length is 16 residues. The germline gives CDR1 SNHLY, CDR2 FYNNEI. This CDR3 reads CASRERRDSLTDTQYF.

The chain combines TRBV5-1 with TRBJ2-7; TCRdb returns TRBD1, unconfirmable since there is no DNA. This CDR3 has 14 amino acids. In germline, CDR1 is SGHRS, CDR2 YFSETQ. CDR3 loop: CASSFRQGSHEQYF.

The V and J genes are TRBV3-1 and TRBJ2-7; no DNA is available, so the TRBD2 call from TCRdb remains unchecked. Germline assignment: CDR1 LGHDT and CDR2 YNNKEL (reference sequence). The CDR3 is 14 residues long. The CDR3 loop is CASSQGLAVYEQYF.

This sequence joins TRBV9 and TRBJ2-2. CDR1 is SGDLS, CDR2 YYNGEE, per germline. This CDR3 has 12 residues. CDR3: CASGVIAGELFF.

The V call is TRBV27, the J call TRBJ2-1; TCRdb selects TRBD1, and the lack of DNA leaves this call unchecked. Germline V lookup: CDR1 MNHEY, CDR2 SMNVEV (reference sequence). CDR3 length: 14 residues. CDR3 residues: CASSLSPGPREQFF.

This rearrangement joins TRBV3-1 to TRBJ2-3; TCRdb returns TRBD2, unconfirmable since there is no DNA. The CDR3 has 16 amino acids. Germline CDR1 is LGHDT and CDR2 is YNNKEL (reference sequence). The CDR3 loop reads CASSQERGGRKDTQYF.